This entry lists 5 T cell receptor beta chains sequenced from one sample in a study of control samples from healthy donors and cancer patients. Clones were sequenced by immunoSEQ multiplex PCR, and TCRdb holds only the in-frame ones, with some missing. The profile covers 90,000 to 150,000 clones, with about 91% appearing a single time and less than 3.5% taken by the ten largest. Material for sequencing was blood. The receptors derive from a man aged 40-49 years in good health.

This sequence joins TRBV9 and TRBJ1-3; D is ambiguous. Trimming pared 4 bases from V and 0 bases from J, leaving 8 bases between. Germline values: CDR1 SGDLS, CDR2 YYNGEE. This CDR3 is built from 14 residues. CDR3 protein: CASSPEGSGNTIYF. CDR3 DNA: TGTGCCAGCAGCCCGGAGGGCTCTGGAAACACCATATATTTT.

The chain recombines TRBV5-6 with TRBJ2-7, with D hard to call. CDR1 is SGHDT and CDR2 is YYEEEE in the germline V gene. Trimming stripped 2 bases from V and 4 bases from J, with 13 bases between. This CDR3 region has 14 residues. Here the CDR3 reads CASSLYLVGYEQYF. The CDR3, as DNA: TGTGCCAGCAGCTTATACTTGGTGGGTTACGAGCAGTACTTC. Complete variable domain (other parts from reference TRBV5-6 and TRBJ2-7): DAGVTQSPTHLIKTRGQQVTLRCSPKSGHDTVSWYQQALGQGPQFIFQYYEEEERQRGNFPDRFSGHQFPNYSSELNVNALLLGDSALYLCASSLYLVGYEQYFGPGTRLTVT.

This clone was observed a few times. The chain recombines TRBV21-1 with TRBJ2-3; no check of the table's D call, TRBD2, against the DNA was made. TRBV21-1 is flagged as a pseudogene. This CDR3 is built from 15 residues. The CDR3 DNA reads TGTGCCAGCAGCAAATGTTGTTCTTTCACAGATACGCAGTATTTT. As protein: CASSKCCSFTDTQYF.

The chain combines TRBV7-2 with TRBJ1-4, with 9 nucleotides matching TRBD1. V was pared by 5 bases and J by 8 bases, with 6 bases of the junction left unmatched. Germline CDR1 SGHTA, CDR2 FQGNSA. This CDR3 has 14 residues. This CDR3 is CASSDRQGVEKLFF. For the CDR3, the DNA is TGTGCCAGCAGCGATCGACAGGGGGTAGAAAAACTGTTTTTT. Variable domain in full (rest from reference TRBV7-2 and TRBJ1-4): GAGVSQSPSNKVTEKGKDVELRCDPISGHTALYWYRQSLGQGLEFLIYFQGNSAPDKSGLPSDRFSAERTGGSVSTLTIQRTQQEDSAVYLCASSDRQGVEKLFFGSGTQLSVL.

CDR3 nucleotides: TGTGCCAGCAGCTTTCGGGGAGAAAATCAGCCCCAGCATTTT. As protein: CASSFRGENQPQHF. The rearrangement joins TRBV5-4 to TRBJ1-5; no clear D gene. This CDR3 spans 14 amino acids. CDR1 is SGHNT and CDR2 is YYREEE in the germline V gene (reference sequence). Trimming cost V 2 bases and J 4 bases, with 10 bases left between them.